This is a list of T cell receptor beta chains from one sample in a study of blood T cell repertoires in COVID-19. Profiled with immunoSEQ multiplex PCR; TCRdb holds only in-frame clones, not every one. The table records a few hundred thousand clones, approximately 90% of them present only once. The sample comprised PBMCs or T cells enriched from blood (not recorded which). The source is a woman in her late teens or twenties who had recovered from COVID-19. The CDR3 runs from the conserved cysteine through the conserved F or W. The D gene is left open where the match is weak. Some rows mark clone size as missing; the rest say once, few, many or name a class of expanded clone.

clone_size: -; d_call: -; v_call: TRBV21-1; j_call: TRBJ1-3; cdr3_nt: TGTGCCAGCAGTACAGGGTTCGGAAACACCATATATTTT; cdr3_aa: CASSTGFGNTIYF
clone_size: -; d_call: TRBD1; v_call: TRBV7-6; j_call: TRBJ2-5; cdr3_nt: TGTGCCAGCAGCTCGACAGGGGGCGAGACCCAGTACTTC; cdr3_aa: CASSSTGGETQYF
clone_size: -; d_call: TRBD2; v_call: TRBV3-1/TRBV3-2; j_call: TRBJ2-7; cdr3_nt: TGTGCCAGCAGCCGGGGACTAGCTAACAACTACGAGCAGTACTTC; cdr3_aa: CASSRGLANNYEQYF
clone_size: -; d_call: -; v_call: TRBV6-1; j_call: TRBJ1-1; cdr3_nt: TGTGCCAGCAGTAAAGCAGGGGTGAACACTGAAGCTTTCTTT; cdr3_aa: CASSKAGVNTEAFF
clone_size: -; d_call: -; v_call: TRBV7-9; j_call: TRBJ2-2; cdr3_nt: TGTGCCAGCAGCCAATCCGGGGGGCTGGCGACCGGGGAGCTGTTTTTT; cdr3_aa: CASSQSGGLATGELFF
clone_size: -; d_call: -; v_call: TRBV10-3; j_call: TRBJ1-2; cdr3_nt: TGTGCCACCAACCCCACAGACAGTCCCTATGGCTACACCTTC; cdr3_aa: CATNPTDSPYGYTF
clone_size: -; d_call: TRBD1; v_call: TRBV7-8; j_call: TRBJ1-1; cdr3_nt: TGTGCCAGCAGGGGACAGGGTTCTGGGGTTGCTTTCTTT; cdr3_aa: CASRGQGSGVAFF
clone_size: -; d_call: TRBD1; v_call: TRBV5-1; j_call: TRBJ1-5; cdr3_nt: TGCGCCAGCAGGGGAAGATTAGGGGGCAGGGGCCCCGGGGAGCCCCAGCATTTT; cdr3_aa: CASRGRLGGRGPGEPQHF
clone_size: once; d_call: TRBD2; v_call: TRBV4-2; j_call: TRBJ2-1; cdr3_nt: TGTGCCAGCAGCCAAGACCCCCTAGCGGGGGGGCCGATGTACAATGAGCAGTTCTTC; cdr3_aa: CASSQDPLAGGPMYNEQFF
clone_size: few; d_call: -; v_call: TRBV3-1/TRBV3-2; j_call: TRBJ2-3; cdr3_nt: TGTGCCAGCAGCCAAGGCGGAGGCGTTGTGGGCACAGATACGCAGTATTTT; cdr3_aa: CASSQGGGVVGTDTQYF